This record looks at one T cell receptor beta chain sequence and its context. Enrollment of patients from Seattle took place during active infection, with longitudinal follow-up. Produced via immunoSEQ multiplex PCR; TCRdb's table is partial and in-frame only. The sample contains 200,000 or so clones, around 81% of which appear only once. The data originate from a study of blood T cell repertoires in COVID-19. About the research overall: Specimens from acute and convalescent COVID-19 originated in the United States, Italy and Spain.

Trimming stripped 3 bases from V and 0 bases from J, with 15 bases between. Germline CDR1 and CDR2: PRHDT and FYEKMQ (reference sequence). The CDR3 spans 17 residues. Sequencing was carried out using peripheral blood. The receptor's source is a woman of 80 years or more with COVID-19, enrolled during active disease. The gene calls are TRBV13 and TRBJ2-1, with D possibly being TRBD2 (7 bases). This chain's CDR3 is CASSLRGQTHSYNEQFF. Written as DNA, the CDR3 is TGTGCCAGCAGCTTGCGGGGGCAGACCCACTCCTACAATGAGCAGTTCTTC.